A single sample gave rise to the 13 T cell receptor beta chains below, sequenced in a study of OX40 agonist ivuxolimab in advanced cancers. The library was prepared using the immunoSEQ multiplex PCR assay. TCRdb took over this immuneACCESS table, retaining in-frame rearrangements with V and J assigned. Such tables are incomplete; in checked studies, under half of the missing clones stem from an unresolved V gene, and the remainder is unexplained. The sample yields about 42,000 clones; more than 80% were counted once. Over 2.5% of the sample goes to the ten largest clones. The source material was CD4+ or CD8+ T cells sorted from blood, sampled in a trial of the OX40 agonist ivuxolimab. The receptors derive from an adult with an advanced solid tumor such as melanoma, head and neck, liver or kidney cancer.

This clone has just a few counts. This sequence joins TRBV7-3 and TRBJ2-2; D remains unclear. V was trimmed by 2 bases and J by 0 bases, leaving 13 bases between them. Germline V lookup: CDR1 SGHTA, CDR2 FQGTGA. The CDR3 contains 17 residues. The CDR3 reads CASSLHPLIPNTGELFF. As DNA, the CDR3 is TGTGCCAGCAGCTTACACCCCCTGATCCCGAACACCGGGGAGCTGTTTTTT. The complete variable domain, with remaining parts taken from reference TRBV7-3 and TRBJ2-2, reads GAGVSQTPSNKVTEKGKYVELRCDPISGHTALYWYRQSLGQGPEFLIYFQGTGAADDSGLPNDRFFAVRPEGSVSTLKIQRTERGDSAVYLCASSLHPLIPNTGELFFGEGSRLTVL.

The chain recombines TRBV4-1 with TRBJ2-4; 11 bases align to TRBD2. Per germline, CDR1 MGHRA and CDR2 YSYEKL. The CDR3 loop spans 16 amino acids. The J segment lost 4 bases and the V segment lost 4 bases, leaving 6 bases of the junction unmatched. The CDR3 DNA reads TGCGCCAGCAGCCTGACTAGCGGGGTGGGTAAAAACATTCAGTACTTC. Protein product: CASSLTSGVGKNIQYF.

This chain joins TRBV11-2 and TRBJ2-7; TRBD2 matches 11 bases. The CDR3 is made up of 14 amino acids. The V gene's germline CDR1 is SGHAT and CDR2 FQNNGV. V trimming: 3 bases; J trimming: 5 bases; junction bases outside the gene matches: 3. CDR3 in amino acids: CASSFSGRANEQYF. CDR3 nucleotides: TGTGCCAGCAGCTTTAGCGGGAGGGCCAACGAGCAGTACTTC. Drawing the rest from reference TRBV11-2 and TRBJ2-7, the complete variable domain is EAGVAQSPRYKIIEKRQSVAFWCNPISGHATLYWYQQILGQGPKLLIQFQNNGVVDDSQLPKDRFSAERLKGVDSTLKIQPAKLEDSAVYLCASSFSGRANEQYFGPGTRLTVT.

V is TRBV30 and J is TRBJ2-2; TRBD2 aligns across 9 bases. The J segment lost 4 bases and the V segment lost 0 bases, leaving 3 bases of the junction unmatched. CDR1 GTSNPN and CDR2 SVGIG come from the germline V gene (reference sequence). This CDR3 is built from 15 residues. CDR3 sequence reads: CAWSVASGVTGELFF. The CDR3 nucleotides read TGTGCCTGGAGTGTCGCTAGCGGGGTCACCGGGGAGCTGTTTTTT.

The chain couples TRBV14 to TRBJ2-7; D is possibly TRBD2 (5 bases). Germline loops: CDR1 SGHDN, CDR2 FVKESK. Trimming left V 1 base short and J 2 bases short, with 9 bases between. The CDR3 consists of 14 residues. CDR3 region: CASSQVQTTYEQYV. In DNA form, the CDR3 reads TGTGCCAGCAGCCAAGTCCAGACTACCTACGAGCAGTACGTC.

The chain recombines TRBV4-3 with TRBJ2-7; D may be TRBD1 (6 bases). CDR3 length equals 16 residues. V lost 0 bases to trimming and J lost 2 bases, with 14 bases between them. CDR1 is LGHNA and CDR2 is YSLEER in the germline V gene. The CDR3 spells CASSQDFRTVTYEQYF. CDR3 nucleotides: TGCGCCAGCAGCCAAGATTTTAGGACAGTTACCTACGAGCAGTACTTC.

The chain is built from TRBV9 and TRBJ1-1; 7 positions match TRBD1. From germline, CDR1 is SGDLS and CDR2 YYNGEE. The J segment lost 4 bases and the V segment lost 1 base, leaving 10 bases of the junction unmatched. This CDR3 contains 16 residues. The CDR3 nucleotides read TGTGCCAGCAGCGTACACCCCTCTCCAGGGGGCACTGAAGCTTTCTTT. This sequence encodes CASSVHPSPGGTEAFF. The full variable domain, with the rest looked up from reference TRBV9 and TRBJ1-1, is DSGVTQTPKHLITATGQRVTLRCSPRSGDLSVYWYQQSLDQGLQFLIQYYNGEERAKGNILERFSAQQFPDLHSELNLSSLELGDSALYFCASSVHPSPGGTEAFFGQGTRLTVV.

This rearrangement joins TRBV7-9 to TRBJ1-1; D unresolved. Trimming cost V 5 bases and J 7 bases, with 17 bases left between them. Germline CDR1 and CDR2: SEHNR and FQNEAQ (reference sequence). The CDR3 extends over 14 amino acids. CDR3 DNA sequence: TGTGCCAGCAGCCCTAGTTCCGCTCAAGGTGAAGCTTTCTTT. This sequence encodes CASSPSSAQGEAFF.

This chain's CDR3 is CAWAPPSGRRTGELFF. The CDR3 DNA is TGTGCCTGGGCGCCTCCTAGCGGGAGACGTACCGGGGAGCTGTTTTTT. V usage is TRBV30 and J usage is TRBJ2-2, with 10 bases fitting TRBD2. The V gene end was trimmed by 5 bases and the J gene end by 5 bases; junction bases not matched to a gene: 11. This CDR3 contains 16 residues. CDR1 and CDR2 from the germline V gene are GTSNPN and SVGIG (reference sequence).

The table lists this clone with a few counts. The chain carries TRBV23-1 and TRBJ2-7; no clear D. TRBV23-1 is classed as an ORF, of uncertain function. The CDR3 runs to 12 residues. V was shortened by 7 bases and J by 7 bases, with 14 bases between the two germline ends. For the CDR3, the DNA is TGCGCCAGCAATTGGAAGTTAGGGGAGCAGTACGTC. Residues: CASNWKLGEQYV.

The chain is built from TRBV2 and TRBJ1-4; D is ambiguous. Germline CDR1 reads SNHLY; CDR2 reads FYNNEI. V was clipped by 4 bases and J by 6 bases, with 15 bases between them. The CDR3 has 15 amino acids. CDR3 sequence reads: CASSAGRGSDEKLFF. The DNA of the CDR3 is TGTGCCAGCAGTGCGGGTCGTGGGTCGGATGAAAAACTGTTTTTT.

CDR3 protein: CASSTQVSYEQYF. DNA for the CDR3: TGTGCCAGTAGTACACAGGTTTCCTACGAGCAGTACTTC. The chain joins TRBV19 to TRBJ2-7; D might be TRBD1 (5 bases). The V gene's germline CDR1 is LNHDA and CDR2 SQIVND (reference sequence). Between the trimmed V and J ends, which lost 4 bases and 1 base, there was a span of 8 bases. This CDR3 region has 13 residues.

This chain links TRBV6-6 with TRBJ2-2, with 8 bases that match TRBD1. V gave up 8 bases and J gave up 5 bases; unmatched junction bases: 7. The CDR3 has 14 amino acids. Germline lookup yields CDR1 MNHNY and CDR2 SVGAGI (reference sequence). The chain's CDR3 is CASAGQAVTGELFF. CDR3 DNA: TGTGCCAGCGCGGGACAGGCGGTTACCGGGGAGCTGTTTTTT.